This entry lists 13 T cell receptor beta chains sequenced from one sample in a study of identical twins. TCRdb reanalysed the 5' RACE reads using MiXCR and keeps one entry per CDR3 protein. The table shows around 1.7 million distinct CDR3 sequences, with about 32% occurring only once. The sequencing sample was made of cord blood. The receptors come from a newborn girl in good health.

The table lists this clonotype with a few counts. V usage is TRBV20-1 and J usage is TRBJ2-5; D ambiguous. V shed 1 base and J shed 4 bases, with 7 bases lying between them. Per germline, CDR1 DFQATT and CDR2 SNEGSKA (reference sequence). CDR3 length: 12 residues. The CDR3 reads CSARVGIETQYF. In DNA form, the CDR3 reads TGCAGTGCTAGAGTAGGAATAGAGACCCAGTACTTC.

The sample holds a few counts of this clonotype. CDR3 nucleotide sequence: TGCAGCGTTTTCCCGCAGGAGGGCTCGCGCACTGAAGCTTTCTTT. Its translation: CSVFPQEGSRTEAFF. The chain uses TRBV29-1 and TRBJ1-1, with D unclear. Between the trimmed V and J ends, which lost 5 bases and 4 bases, there was a span of 20 bases. Germline V CDR1 and CDR2: SQVTM, ANQGSEA. This CDR3 region has 15 residues.

This clonotype occurred many times. This rearrangement joins TRBV28 to TRBJ2-3; 15 bases are a match to TRBD2. CDR3 length: 16 amino acids. The germline V gene has CDR1 MDHEN and CDR2 SYDVKM. The V segment lost 5 bases and the J segment 3 bases; nucleotides outside the gene matches: 3. CDR3 DNA sequence: TGTGCCAGCAGTGCCGGGACTAGCGGGAGGACAGATACGCAGTATTTT. Its protein is CASSAGTSGRTDTQYF.

This clonotype has a single count. The chain uses TRBV20-1 and TRBJ2-2; 10 nucleotides match TRBD2. CDR1 and CDR2 (germline): DFQATT, SNEGSKA (reference sequence). The junction had 5 bases not matched to a gene; V was cut back by 3 bases and J by 4 bases. The CDR3 has 15 residues. In DNA, the CDR3 is TGCAGTGCTAGTAGCGGGAGGATGGGCACCGGGGAGCTGTTTTTT. Its protein is CSASSGRMGTGELFF.

This chain uses TRBV5-1 with TRBJ2-1; D perhaps matches TRBD1 (6 bases). Germline CDR1 reads SGHRS; CDR2 reads YFSETQ. This CDR3 comprises 16 residues. V lost 0 bases and J 3 bases, leaving 13 bases between the germline ends. The CDR3 spells CASSLDLKDSYNEQFF. The CDR3 bases are TGCGCCAGCAGCTTGGACTTAAAGGACAGCTACAATGAGCAGTTCTTC.

This chain joins TRBV19 and TRBJ2-7; D possibly corresponds to TRBD2 (6 bases). V was shortened by 8 bases and J by 2 bases, with 16 bases between the two germline ends. CDR1 is LNHDA, CDR2 SQIVND, per germline (reference sequence). The CDR3 consists of 14 residues. In DNA form, the CDR3 reads TGTGCCAGTCGACAAGCGGGCCCTACCTACGAGCAGTACTTC. It yields the protein CASRQAGPTYEQYF.

As regards this clonotype: One end of the junction varies from germline; a read error may be responsible. The rearrangement joins TRBV20-1 to TRBJ2-3; D gene unclear. The CDR3 has 12 amino acids. Germline values: CDR1 DFQATT, CDR2 SNEGSKA (reference sequence). CDR3 region: CSAIPSTDAQYF. The CDR3 DNA reads TGCAGTGCTATTCCAAGCACAGATGCGCAGTATTTT.

The genes are TRBV2 and TRBJ2-7; either TRBD1 or TRBD2 may fit D (5 bases each). The CDR3 consists of 15 residues. Per the germline V gene, CDR1 is SNHLY and CDR2 is FYNNEI. The V gene lost 7 bases and the J gene lost 1 base, with 17 bases spanning the gap. The CDR3 sequence: CASKLLGTTSYEQYF. The DNA of the CDR3 is TGTGCCAGCAAGCTCCTCGGGACCACATCCTACGAGCAGTACTTC.

The chain carries TRBV2 and TRBJ2-1, with 11 positions matching TRBD2. V was clipped by 7 bases and J by 6 bases; unmatched bases: 23. This CDR3 is 20 amino acids long. Per the germline V gene, CDR1 is SNHLY and CDR2 is FYNNEI. The CDR3 protein is CASTGWGTSGALLVVNEQFF. DNA of the CDR3: TGTGCCAGCACGGGTTGGGGGACTAGCGGAGCTCTATTGGTGGTCAATGAGCAGTTCTTC.

Notes on this clonotype: Mismatch with germline at one junction end may stem from a read error. The chain links TRBV3-1 to TRBJ1-5, with a tentative D call TRBD1 (6 bases). CDR1 and CDR2 from the germline V gene are LGHDT and YNNKEL (reference sequence). The CDR3 is made up of 14 amino acids. CDR3 nucleotide sequence: TGTGCCAGCAGCCAAGCGGGGGCAAATCAGCCCCGGCATTTT. This codes for CASSQAGANQPRHF.

This chain connects TRBV29-1 to TRBJ2-1, with D perhaps being TRBD1 or TRBD2 (5 bases each). This CDR3 has 13 amino acids. Trimming took off 8 bases at V and 7 bases at J, with 18 bases between the two ends. The V gene's germline CDR1 is SQVTM and CDR2 ANQGSEA. The CDR3 DNA reads as TGCAGCACCCTTTGGGGGTGGGGAAATGAGCAGTTCTTC. This translates into CSTLWGWGNEQFF.

As to this clonotype: With a much larger clone just one base away, this may be a read error. The chain combines TRBV29-1 with TRBJ2-1; 9 bases agree with TRBD2. The CDR3 sequence is 15 residues long. CDR1 SQVTM and CDR2 ANQGSEA come from the germline V gene. The CDR3 bases are TGCAGCGTTGTGCCCCTAGCGGGATCCTACAATGAGCGGTTCTTC. This codes for CSVVPLAGSYNERFF.

CDR3 region: CASFLDRGSYEQYF. The CDR3 coding sequence is TGTGCCAGCTTCCTCGACAGGGGCTCCTACGAGCAGTACTTC. The chain combines TRBV2 with TRBJ2-7; 8 bases line up with TRBD1. The CDR3 is 14 amino acids. Per the germline V gene, CDR1 is SNHLY and CDR2 is FYNNEI. Trimming cost V 8 bases and J 0 bases; bases outside gene matches: 6.